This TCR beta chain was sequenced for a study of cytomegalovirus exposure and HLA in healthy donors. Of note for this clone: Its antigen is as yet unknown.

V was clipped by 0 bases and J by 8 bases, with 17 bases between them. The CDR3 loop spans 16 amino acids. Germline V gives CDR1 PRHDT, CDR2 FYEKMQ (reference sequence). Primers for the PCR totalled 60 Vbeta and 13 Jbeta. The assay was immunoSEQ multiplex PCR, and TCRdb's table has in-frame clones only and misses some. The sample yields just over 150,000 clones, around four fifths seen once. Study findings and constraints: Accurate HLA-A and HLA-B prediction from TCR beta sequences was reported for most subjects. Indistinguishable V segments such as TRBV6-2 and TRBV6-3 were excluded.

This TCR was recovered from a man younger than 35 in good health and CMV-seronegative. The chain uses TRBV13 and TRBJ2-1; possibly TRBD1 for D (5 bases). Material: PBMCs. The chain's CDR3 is CASSLGAPRASDEQFF. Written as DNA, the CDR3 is TGTGCCAGCAGCTTAGGCGCGCCCAGGGCGAGCGATGAGCAGTTCTTC.